This T cell receptor beta chain was retrieved from a study of blood T cell repertoires in COVID-19. Study summary: T cells, B-cell-depleted T cells, or PBMCs supplied cDNA or gDNA.

Authors' data handling: Estimation of nucleated cell counts relied on the amplification of reference gene primers. Sequenced by immunoSEQ multiplex PCR; TCRdb stores in-frame clones only, minus some. V and J calls and clone size are given by that table; D and trimming were obtained from the DNA. This sample yields approximately 82,000 clones, of which more than 70% are seen a single time; approximately 17% belongs to the top ten. The V gene end was trimmed by 5 bases and the J gene end by 2 bases; junction bases not matched to a gene: 8. The CDR3 spans 17 residues. The germline gives CDR1 MNHEY, CDR2 SVGEGT.

The chain combines TRBV6-2 or TRBV6-3 with TRBJ2-3; TRBD2 matches 12 bases. What was sequenced was peripheral blood. This clonotype originated in an older woman with acute or convalescent COVID-19. CDR3 sequence (DNA): TGTGCCAGCAGTGACCCGACTAGCGGGGGATACACAGATACGCAGTATTTT. As protein: CASSDPTSGGYTDTQYF.